The 12 T cell receptor beta chains below all came from one sample that was sequenced in a study of control samples from healthy donors and cancer patients. TCRdb's copy holds only in-frame clones and misses some; the assay was immunoSEQ multiplex PCR. The sample records 70,000 to 75,000 clones, roughly 87% being singletons. Sequences were obtained from blood. These receptors were taken from a woman between 50 and 59 years old in good health.

The CDR3 is CASSRTRLAGAADTQYF. The CDR3 coding sequence is TGCGCCAGCAGCCGGACGCGACTAGCAGGGGCGGCAGATACGCAGTATTTT. The genes are TRBV4-1 and TRBJ2-3; tentatively, D is TRBD2 (7 bases). The CDR3 runs 17 residues. V lost 4 bases to trimming and J lost 4 bases, with 21 bases between them. The V gene's germline CDR1 is MGHRA and CDR2 YSYEKL.

The genes are TRBV5-1 and TRBJ2-7, with TRBD1 identical over 10 bases. Germline loops: CDR1 SGHRS, CDR2 YFSETQ. V shed 4 bases, J shed 8 bases, and the junction held 12 bases outside the gene matches. This CDR3 is 15 amino acids long. In DNA form, the CDR3 reads TGCGCCAGCAGCGATCTTAAGCCGGGACAGGGGAAGCAGTACTTC. Protein: CASSDLKPGQGKQYF. Combining the CDR3 with reference TRBV5-1 and TRBJ2-7 gives the whole variable domain KAGVTQTPRYLIKTRGQQVTLSCSPISGHRSVSWYQQTPGQGLQFLFEYFSETQRNKGNFPGRFSGRQFSNSRSEMNVSTLELGDSALYLCASSDLKPGQGKQYFGPGTRLTVT.

This chain links TRBV21-1 with TRBJ2-1. TRBV21-1 is given as a pseudogene. This CDR3 region has 13 residues. CDR3: CASSKVEPNEQFF. For the CDR3, the DNA is TGTGCCAGCAGCAAAGTCGAACCGAATGAGCAGTTCTTC.

The rearrangement uses TRBV6-5 and TRBJ2-2; D call uncertain. The CDR3 runs 12 residues. Per the germline V gene, CDR1 is MNHEY and CDR2 is SVGAGI. The chain's CDR3 is CAVSENTGELFF. CDR3 sequence (DNA): TGTGCTGTTTCAGAAAACACCGGGGAGCTGTTTTTT.

This clone was seen just once. The CDR3 loop reads CASSQDMLANEQFF. The DNA of the CDR3 is TGTGCCAGCAGCCAAGATATGCTAGCAAATGAGCAGTTCTTC. This chain connects TRBV3-1 (or the pseudogene TRBV3-2) to TRBJ2-1; tentatively, D is TRBD2 (5 bases). CDR3 length equals 14 residues. Trimming pared 0 bases from V and 7 bases from J, leaving 10 bases between. Germline values: CDR1 LGHDT, CDR2 YNNKEL (reference sequence).

In this sample, this clone turned up a few times. V and J are TRBV19 and TRBJ1-1; D gene uncertain. In germline, CDR1 is LNHDA, CDR2 SQIVND (reference sequence). V dropped 6 bases and J dropped 2 bases, with 19 bases sitting between them. The CDR3 spans 16 residues. CDR3 nucleotides: TGTGCCAGTAGACATCGGATCGGACCTCTTAACACTGAAGCTTTCTTT. It translates to CASRHRIGPLNTEAFF.

DNA for the CDR3: TGTGCCAGCAGCTTGGGGGACAGGCTCGATCAGCCCCAGCATTTT. Translating it yields CASSLGDRLDQPQHF. J is TRBJ1-5 and V is TRBV5-6; TRBD1 aligns across 8 bases. This CDR3 region has 15 residues. Germline lookup yields CDR1 SGHDT and CDR2 YYEEEE. Trimming removed 0 bases from V and 5 bases from J; junction bases left unmatched: 4.

The rearrangement links TRBV4-1 to TRBJ1-2; D is ambiguous. V gave up 0 bases and J gave up 4 bases, with 12 bases separating them. Per germline, CDR1 MGHRA and CDR2 YSYEKL. The CDR3 contains 15 residues. DNA for the CDR3: TGCGCCAGCAGCCAAGATCCCCCGGGCGGCTATGGCTACACCTTC. Encoded protein: CASSQDPPGGYGYTF.

Here the CDR3 DNA reads TGTGCCAGCAGCTTAACCGCCCGACTAGCAGATAGCACAGATACGCAGTATTTT. Its protein is CASSLTARLADSTDTQYF. This chain connects TRBV7-3 to TRBJ2-3, with 7 bases aligning to TRBD2. The CDR3 runs 18 residues. CDR1 and CDR2 (germline): SGHTA, FQGTGA. V was pared by 0 bases and J by 0 bases, with 9 bases of the junction left unmatched.

Comments on this clone: Other DNA sequences in this specimen translate into the identical CDR3. The chain recombines TRBV2 with TRBJ2-7, with TRBD2 identical over 8 bases. Germline CDR1 and CDR2: SNHLY and FYNNEI. Trimming removed 8 bases from V and 0 bases from J; junction bases left unmatched: 3. This CDR3 is built from 13 residues. In nucleotides, the CDR3 is TGTGCCAGCTCGGGAGGGAGCTCCTACGAGCAGTACTTC. Amino acids: CASSGGSSYEQYF.

In this sample, this clone is medium-sized. The chain carries TRBV5-1 and TRBJ2-7; D possibly corresponds to TRBD2 (6 bases). The ends were cut back, 3 bases at V and 6 bases at J, with 13 bases in the middle. This CDR3 contains 13 residues. CDR1 SGHRS and CDR2 YFSETQ come from the germline V gene. This chain's CDR3 is CASSSGRGFEQYF. The CDR3 region has the DNA TGCGCCAGCAGCTCCGGACGGGGGTTCGAGCAGTACTTC.

The J gene is TRBJ2-1, the V gene TRBV12-3 or TRBV12-4; D remains unclear. This CDR3 region has 12 residues. V lost 6 bases and J 5 bases, leaving 8 bases between the germline ends. CDR3 coding DNA: TGTGCCAGCAGCCCAGCCCACAATGAGCAGTTCTTC. Translated, it gives CASSPAHNEQFF.